This T cell receptor beta chain was recovered during a study of beta chain features in type 1 diabetes. Findings and limits, study-wide: Patients with Type 1 diabetes showed moderately but significantly shorter TCRB CDR3s in all four CD4+ subsets.

The entirety of the isolated RNA underwent reverse transcription, so expressed TCRB transcripts were sequenced. The repertoire was sequenced with immunoSEQ multiplex PCR; TCRdb's copy has only in-frame clones and lacks some. The data show approximately 380,000 clones, more than 13% seen once. This CDR3 is 16 amino acids long. The V gene's germline CDR1 is SEHNR and CDR2 FQNEAQ (reference sequence). V lost 5 bases, J lost 4 bases, and 7 bases stayed unmatched. This clone was observed a few times. Its antigen is not known. This receptor was obtained from a woman between 18 and 29 years old in good health. V is TRBV7-9 and J is TRBJ2-1; 11 nucleotides align to TRBD2. Sequencing input: naive CD4+ T cells from blood. CDR3 amino acids: CASSTPGLADYNEQFF. CDR3 DNA: TGTGCCAGCAGCACCCCGGGACTAGCGGATTACAATGAGCAGTTCTTC.